These T cell receptor beta chains were read from a single sample in a study of T-cell memory formation after mild COVID-19. TCRdb independently ran MiXCR on the 5' RACE reads; one entry per CDR3 protein. Of 190,000 or so distinct CDR3 sequences in the sample, over 9.5% were seen once. The sequencing sample was made of PBMCs or a T cell subset sorted from them (not recorded which). These receptors originate from a man between 18 and 29 years old who had mild COVID-19 (a few samples of this study predate the infection). Cell type and time point are not known. The CDR3 runs from the conserved cysteine through the conserved F or W. The D gene is left open where the match is weak. Clone size, where shown, is once, few, many, or a class for clones that have expanded.

cdr3_length clone_size j_call v_call d_call cdr3_aa cdr3_nt
13 many TRBJ2-2 TRBV20-1 - CSASSDRTGELFF TGCAGTGCTAGTTCGGACCGCACCGGGGAGCTGTTTTTT
16 - TRBJ2-1 TRBV19 - CASQQVGGPSYNEQFF TGTGCCAGCCAGCAGGTGGGGGGGCCTTCCTACAATGAGCAGTTCTTC
16 once TRBJ1-5 TRBV28 - CASSPQGGGLIQPQHF TGTGCCAGCAGTCCCCAGGGAGGGGGATTAATCCAGCCCCAGCATTTT
14 few TRBJ2-7 TRBV7-2 - CASSLASQGYEQYF TGTGCCAGCAGCTTAGCGTCCCAGGGCTACGAGCAGTACTTC
12 - TRBJ1-5 TRBV20-1 TRBD1 CSAREDRGTRHF TGCAGTGCTAGAGAAGACAGGGGGACCCGACATTTT
14 - TRBJ1-4 TRBV6-2/TRBV6-3 - CASSYKGTNEKLFF TGTGCCAGCAGTTACAAGGGGACTAATGAAAAACTGTTTTTT
15 - TRBJ2-1 TRBV28 TRBD1 CASSSQGASEDEQFF TGTGCCAGCAGTTCACAGGGGGCTTCCGAGGATGAGCAGTTCTTC
16 many TRBJ2-5 TRBV4-2 - CASSRRAGAPQETQYF TGTGCCAGCAGCCGACGGGCGGGGGCCCCCCAAGAGACCCAGTACTTC
14 - TRBJ1-1 TRBV20-1 - CSALPGGRDTEAFF TGCAGTGCCCTACCTGGGGGCAGGGATACTGAAGCTTTCTTT
12 few TRBJ1-5 TRBV6-2/TRBV6-3 - CASRNRFQTQHF TGTGCCAGCAGAAACAGGTTTCAGACCCAGCATTTT
15 - TRBJ2-5 TRBV5-1 - CASSLWTGREETQYF TGCGCCAGCAGCTTGTGGACCGGGCGAGAAGAGACCCAGTACTTC
13 once TRBJ1-3 TRBV7-9 - CASSFDSWNTIYF TGTGCCAGCAGCTTCGACAGTTGGAACACCATATATTTT